Shown below are 17 T cell receptor beta chains from a single sample sequenced in a study of cytotoxic CD8 clonotypes in ibrutinib-treated CLL (dated by TCRdb to the early 2020s). Preparation of the library involved the immunoSEQ multiplex PCR assay. The table comes from immuneACCESS by way of TCRdb, which keeps in-frame sequences with V and J called. Part of the clones is missing from these tables; in studies checked, under half for an unresolved V gene and the rest for unknown reasons. Present in this sample are 33,000 or so clones, nearly 50% of which were seen just once. 15% to 20% of the sample is held by the ten biggest clonotypes. Source: PBMCs, taken before ibrutinib treatment. The receptor set was obtained from a human donor with chronic lymphocytic leukemia.

The table lists this clone with a few counts. The gene calls are TRBV9 and TRBJ2-2, with 9 bases identical to TRBD2. Germline CDR1 SGDLS, CDR2 YYNGEE. CDR3 length: 15 residues. Germline trimming cut 4 bases from V and 4 bases from J; bases unmatched to any gene: 5. The CDR3 protein is CASSRGGAGTGELFF. CDR3 bases: TGTGCCAGCAGCCGCGGGGGGGCTGGCACCGGGGAGCTGTTTTTT.

CDR3 protein: CASSIGWGNEQFF. CDR3 coding DNA: TGTGCCAGTAGTATAGGCTGGGGGAATGAGCAGTTCTTC. This chain joins TRBV19 and TRBJ2-1, with D perhaps matching TRBD1 or TRBD2 (5 bases each). The germline gives CDR1 LNHDA, CDR2 SQIVND (reference sequence). This CDR3 has 13 amino acids. V was cut by 1 base and J by 7 bases, with 8 bases left in between.

Concerning this clone itself: This likely came from a read error, as a far larger clone is one base away. V usage is TRBV2 and J usage is TRBJ1-5; TRBD1 matches at 7 bases. Germline CDR1 reads SNHLY; CDR2 reads FYNNEI. This CDR3 region has 16 residues. The V and J ends lost 8 bases and 1 base, in that order; junction bases with no gene match: 11. In nucleotides, the CDR3 is TGTGCCAGCGGGGGGAAAGGGGGCAGGAGCAATCAGCCCCAGCATTTT. Residues: CASGGKGGRSNQPQHF. Combining the CDR3 with reference TRBV2 and TRBJ1-5 gives the whole variable domain EPEVTQTPSHQVTQMGQEVILRCVPISNHLYFYWYRQILGQKVEFLVSFYNNEISEKSEIFDDQFSVERPDGSNFTLKIRSTKLEDSAMYFCASGGKGGRSNQPQHFGDGTRLSIL.

The chain uses TRBV9 and TRBJ1-1; D gene unclear. The CDR3 is 13 residues long. V shed 3 bases and J shed 5 bases, with 11 bases lying between them. CDR1 is SGDLS, CDR2 YYNGEE, per germline. The CDR3 reads CASSGDLLTEAFF. DNA of the CDR3: TGTGCCAGCAGCGGAGACTTATTAACTGAAGCTTTCTTT.

The chain carries TRBV6-6 and TRBJ2-4, with 10 nucleotides matching TRBD1. After removal of 6 bases from V and 1 base from J, the junction contained 6 bases not matched to a gene. Germline loops: CDR1 MNHNY, CDR2 SVGAGI (reference sequence). The length of the CDR3 is 16 residues. As DNA, the CDR3 is TGTGCCAGCAGCCATGGGACAGGGGTGGCCAAAAACATTCAGTACTTC. It yields the protein CASSHGTGVAKNIQYF.

The sample holds a few counts of this clone. The genes are TRBV7-3 and TRBJ2-5; 9 nucleotides agree with TRBD1. This CDR3 spans 15 amino acids. CDR1 is SGHTA, CDR2 FQGTGA, per germline. Unmatched junction bases numbered 3, after V lost 2 bases and J lost 2 bases. CDR3 in DNA: TGTGCCAGCAGCTTAGGGACAGGGAAACAAGAGACCCAGTACTTC. The encoded protein is CASSLGTGKQETQYF.

J is TRBJ2-1 and V is TRBV18; D is perhaps TRBD1 (6 bases). The V end was cut by 2 bases, the J end by 7 bases, with 12 bases between. From germline, CDR1 is KGHSH and CDR2 LQKENI. This CDR3 has 14 residues. CDR3 nucleotides: TGTGCCAGCTCACCAATGGGGGCTCGGAATGAGCAGTTCTTC. It translates to CASSPMGARNEQFF.

This chain connects TRBV9 to TRBJ2-3; TRBD2 agrees at 9 bases. The CDR3 has 16 amino acids. Germline CDR1 reads SGDLS; CDR2 reads YYNGEE. Trimming removed 3 bases from V and 2 bases from J; junction bases left unmatched: 7. The CDR3 coding sequence is TGTGCCAGCAGCGCGCTTGCGGGGGGGGCCACAGATACGCAGTATTTT. The encoded protein is CASSALAGGATDTQYF.

The CDR3 loop reads CASSYSGPHGNQPQHF. CDR3 nucleotides: TGTGCCAGCAGTTACTCGGGACCTCATGGGAATCAGCCCCAGCATTTT. The gene calls are TRBV6-6 and TRBJ1-5, with TRBD1 as a possible D gene (5 bases). Germline assignment: CDR1 MNHNY and CDR2 SVGAGI (reference sequence). Deletions cut 0 bases from V and 4 bases from J, with 13 bases between. This CDR3 has 16 residues.

V gene TRBV9 combines with J gene TRBJ2-2, with 10 positions matching TRBD2. The J segment lost 5 bases and the V segment lost 0 bases, leaving 1 base of the junction unmatched. Germline-derived CDR1 and CDR2 are SGDLS and YYNGEE. The CDR3 consists of 15 residues. For the CDR3, the DNA is TGTGCCAGCAGCGTAGTAGCGGGGGGTACCGGGGAGCTGTTTTTT. It yields the protein CASSVVAGGTGELFF.

This chain links TRBV6-1 with TRBJ2-1; 10 bases align to TRBD2. In germline, CDR1 is MNHNS, CDR2 SASEGT. V was clipped by 2 bases and J by 4 bases; unmatched bases: 2. This CDR3 region has 15 residues. CDR3 loop: CASSESSGGYNEQFF. CDR3 in DNA: TGTGCCAGCAGTGAATCTAGCGGGGGATACAATGAGCAGTTCTTC.

V gene TRBV5-1 combines with J gene TRBJ2-4; 15 bases are a match to TRBD2. Germline values: CDR1 SGHRS, CDR2 YFSETQ. The CDR3 has 16 amino acids. The V gene end was trimmed by 4 bases and the J gene end by 7 bases; junction bases not matched to a gene: 6. The CDR3 DNA sequence: TGCGCCAGCAGCAGCGGGACTAGCGGGGGGTGGAACATTCAGTACTTC. This translates into CASSSGTSGGWNIQYF. Filled out from reference TRBV5-1 and TRBJ2-4, the complete variable domain reads KAGVTQTPRYLIKTRGQQVTLSCSPISGHRSVSWYQQTPGQGLQFLFEYFSETQRNKGNFPGRFSGRQFSNSRSEMNVSTLELGDSALYLCASSSGTSGGWNIQYFGAGTRLSVL.

The J gene is TRBJ1-2, the V gene TRBV28; no clear D. Trimming pared 5 bases from V and 2 bases from J, leaving 3 bases between. This CDR3 is 11 amino acids long. Germline lookup yields CDR1 MDHEN and CDR2 SYDVKM. CDR3 in amino acids: CASSQNYGYTF. In DNA, the CDR3 is TGTGCCAGCAGTCAGAACTATGGCTACACCTTC.

The chain combines TRBV2 with TRBJ2-5; no definite D call. V lost 6 bases and J lost 1, with 6 bases in between. The germline CDR1 and CDR2 sequences are SNHLY and FYNNEI. This CDR3 contains 12 residues. Written as DNA, the CDR3 is TGTGCCAGCAGAGCCTTCCAAGAGACCCAGTACTTC. This gives the protein CASRAFQETQYF.

This rearrangement joins TRBV5-1 to TRBJ1-1; D unresolved. V lost 2 bases to trimming and J lost 5 bases, with 16 bases between them. CDR3 size: 15 residues. Germline CDR1 reads SGHRS; CDR2 reads YFSETQ. CDR3 protein: CASSFSGPPGTEAFF. The CDR3 DNA is TGCGCCAGCAGCTTTTCCGGCCCCCCGGGAACTGAAGCTTTCTTT. Filled out from reference TRBV5-1 and TRBJ1-1, the complete variable domain reads KAGVTQTPRYLIKTRGQQVTLSCSPISGHRSVSWYQQTPGQGLQFLFEYFSETQRNKGNFPGRFSGRQFSNSRSEMNVSTLELGDSALYLCASSFSGPPGTEAFFGQGTRLTVV.

This CDR3 is CASSLSGTSNGYTF. The CDR3 nucleotides read TGTGCCAGCAGCTTATCGGGCACCTCTAATGGCTACACCTTC. This chain links TRBV7-3 with TRBJ1-2; D unresolved. V dropped 2 bases and J dropped 6 bases, with 13 bases sitting between them. The CDR3 sequence is 14 residues long. Germline assignment: CDR1 SGHTA and CDR2 FQGTGA.

The gene calls are TRBV5-1 and TRBJ2-5, with D tentatively TRBD1 (6 bases). CDR1 and CDR2 (germline): SGHRS, YFSETQ. The germline V and J ends were trimmed by 4 bases and 3 bases, with 13 bases remaining between them. The CDR3 length is 14 residues. In nucleotides, the CDR3 is TGCGCCAGCAGCCGACAGGTTGCGGAAGAGACCCAGTACTTC. Translation: CASSRQVAEETQYF.